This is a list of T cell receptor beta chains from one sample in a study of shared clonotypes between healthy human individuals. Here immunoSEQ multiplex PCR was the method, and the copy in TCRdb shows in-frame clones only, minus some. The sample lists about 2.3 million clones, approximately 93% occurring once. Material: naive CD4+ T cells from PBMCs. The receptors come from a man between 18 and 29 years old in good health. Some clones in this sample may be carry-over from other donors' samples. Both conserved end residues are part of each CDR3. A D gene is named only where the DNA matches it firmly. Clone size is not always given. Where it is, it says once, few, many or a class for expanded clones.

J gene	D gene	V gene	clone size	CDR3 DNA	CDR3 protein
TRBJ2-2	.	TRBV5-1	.	TGCGCCAGCAGCTTGCTTGGGGGCTTCAGGGGCACCGGGGAGCTGTTTTTT	CASSLLGGFRGTGELFF
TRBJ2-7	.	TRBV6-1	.	TGTGCCAGCAGTGATGGGTGGGACGGGGGCGAGCAGTACTTC	CASSDGWDGGEQYF
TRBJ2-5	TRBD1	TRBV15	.	TGTGCCACCAGCAGAGATGAGACAGGGGCCGGGGAGACCCAGTACTTC	CATSRDETGAGETQYF
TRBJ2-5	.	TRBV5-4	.	TGTGCCAGCACCCTGGGGCTTAACGAAGAGACCCAGTACTTC	CASTLGLNEETQYF
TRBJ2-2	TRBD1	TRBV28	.	TGTGCCAGCAGTCGGGCAGGGGGCCCCGGGGAGCTGTTTTTT	CASSRAGGPGELFF
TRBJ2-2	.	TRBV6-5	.	TGTGCCAGCAGTTTAGGGACGCCTGGGGAGCTGTTTTTT	CASSLGTPGELFF
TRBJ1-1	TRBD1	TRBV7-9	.	TGTGCCAGCAGCCGGGACAGGGACGGGGCTTTCTTT	CASSRDRDGAFF
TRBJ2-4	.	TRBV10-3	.	TGTGCCATCAGTGAGACCCGCAGGGAGGTAAACATTCAGTACTTC	CAISETRREVNIQYF
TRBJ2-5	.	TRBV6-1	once	TGTGCCAGCAGTGAAGCGCCCGGAGGGGTCCAAGAGACCCAGTACTTC	CASSEAPGGVQETQYF
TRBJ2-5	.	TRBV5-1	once	TGCGCCAGCAGCTTGAGTGGAGAGACCCAGTACTTC	CASSLSGETQYF
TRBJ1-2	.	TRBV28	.	TGTGCCAGCAGCCCCCCCGGCAGCCAGGCGCACGGCTACACCTTC	CASSPPGSQAHGYTF
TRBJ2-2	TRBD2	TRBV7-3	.	TGTGCCAGCAGCTTAGGACTAGCGGGATGGACCGGGGAGCTGTTTTTT	CASSLGLAGWTGELFF
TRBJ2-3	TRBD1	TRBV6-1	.	TGTGCCAGCAGTGGACAGGGGGCGGATACGCAGTATTTT	CASSGQGADTQYF
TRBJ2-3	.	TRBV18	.	TGTGCCAGCTCACCTACGAACAGGGTGCGGGATACGCAGTATTTT	CASSPTNRVRDTQYF
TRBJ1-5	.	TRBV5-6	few	TGTGCCAGCAGCTTGGCCCTCGGAAATCAGCCCCAGCATTTT	CASSLALGNQPQHF
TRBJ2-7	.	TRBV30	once	TGTGCCTGGGGAGGGTCAGGGCGGGAGCAGTACTTC	CAWGGSGREQYF
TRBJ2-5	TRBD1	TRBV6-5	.	TGTGCCAGTCAAACAGGGGCCGCAAGGGTAGAGACCCAGTACTTC	CASQTGAARVETQYF
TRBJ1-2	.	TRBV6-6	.	TGTGCCAGCAGGGGCGAGGTGGTTAGCGGCTACACCTTC	CASRGEVVSGYTF
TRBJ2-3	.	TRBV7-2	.	TGTGCCAGCAGCTTAGCATCGGGACACTTCACAGATACGCAGTATTTT	CASSLASGHFTDTQYF
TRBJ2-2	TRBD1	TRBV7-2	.	TGTGCCAGCAGCCGACAGGGAAGGAACACCGGGGAGCTGTTTTTT	CASSRQGRNTGELFF
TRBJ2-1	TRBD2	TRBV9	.	TGTGCCAGCAGCAAAGACACCGGGACTAGCTGGGATGAGCAGTTCTTC	CASSKDTGTSWDEQFF
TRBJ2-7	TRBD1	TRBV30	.	TGTGCCTGGAGCCAGGACAGGGGGGCGTACGAGCAGTACTTC	CAWSQDRGAYEQYF
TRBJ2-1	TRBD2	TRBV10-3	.	TGTGCCATCAGTGAGTTCGTTAGCTCTAGCGGGAGTGGTGAGCAGTTCTTC	CAISEFVSSSGSGEQFF
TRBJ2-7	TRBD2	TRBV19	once	TGTGCCAGTACCACGACTAGCGGGAGACCCCACGAGCAGTACTTC	CASTTTSGRPHEQYF
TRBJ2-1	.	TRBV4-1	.	TGCGCCAGCAGCCAAGATGGGGGAGCGGGCTCGAATGAGCAGTTCTTC	CASSQDGGAGSNEQFF
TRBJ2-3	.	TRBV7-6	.	TGTGCCAGCAGCTTAGGGGGGGGCCCTAGCACAGATACGCAGTATTTT	CASSLGGGPSTDTQYF
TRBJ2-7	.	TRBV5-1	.	TGCGCCAGCAGCTTGGTTAGTACTGGGGCCGACGAGCAGTACTTC	CASSLVSTGADEQYF
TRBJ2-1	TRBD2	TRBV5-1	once	TGCGCCAGCAGCTTGGTGGCTAGCGGGAGCCATGAGCAGTTCTTC	CASSLVASGSHEQFF
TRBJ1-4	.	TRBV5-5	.	TGTGCCAGCAGCTTGCAGCGGGGTAATGAAAAACTGTTTTTT	CASSLQRGNEKLFF
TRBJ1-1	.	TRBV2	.	TGTGCCACAGTCCCCGACGGCACTGAAGCTTTCTTT	CATVPDGTEAFF
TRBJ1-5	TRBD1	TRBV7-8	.	TGTGCCAGCAGCTTACTACAGGGGAATCAGCCCCAGCATTTT	CASSLLQGNQPQHF
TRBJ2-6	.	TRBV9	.	TGTGCCAGCAGCGCGACAGGTGCCCCTCTCTCGGGGGCCAACGTCCTGACTTTC	CASSATGAPLSGANVLTF
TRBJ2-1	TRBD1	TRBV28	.	TGTGCCAGCAGTTTATGGGCGGACAGGGGTTCCTACAATGAGCAGTTCTTC	CASSLWADRGSYNEQFF
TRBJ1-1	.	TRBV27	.	TGTGCCAGCAGTTTATTGAGGGCAGGAACTGAAGCTTTCTTT	CASSLLRAGTEAFF
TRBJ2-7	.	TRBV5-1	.	TGCGCCAGCAGCTTGGGCACAGGGAGGTACGAGCAGTACTTC	CASSLGTGRYEQYF
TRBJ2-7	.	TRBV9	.	TGTGCCAGCAGCGGGCCCCATTCCTACGAGCAGTACTTC	CASSGPHSYEQYF